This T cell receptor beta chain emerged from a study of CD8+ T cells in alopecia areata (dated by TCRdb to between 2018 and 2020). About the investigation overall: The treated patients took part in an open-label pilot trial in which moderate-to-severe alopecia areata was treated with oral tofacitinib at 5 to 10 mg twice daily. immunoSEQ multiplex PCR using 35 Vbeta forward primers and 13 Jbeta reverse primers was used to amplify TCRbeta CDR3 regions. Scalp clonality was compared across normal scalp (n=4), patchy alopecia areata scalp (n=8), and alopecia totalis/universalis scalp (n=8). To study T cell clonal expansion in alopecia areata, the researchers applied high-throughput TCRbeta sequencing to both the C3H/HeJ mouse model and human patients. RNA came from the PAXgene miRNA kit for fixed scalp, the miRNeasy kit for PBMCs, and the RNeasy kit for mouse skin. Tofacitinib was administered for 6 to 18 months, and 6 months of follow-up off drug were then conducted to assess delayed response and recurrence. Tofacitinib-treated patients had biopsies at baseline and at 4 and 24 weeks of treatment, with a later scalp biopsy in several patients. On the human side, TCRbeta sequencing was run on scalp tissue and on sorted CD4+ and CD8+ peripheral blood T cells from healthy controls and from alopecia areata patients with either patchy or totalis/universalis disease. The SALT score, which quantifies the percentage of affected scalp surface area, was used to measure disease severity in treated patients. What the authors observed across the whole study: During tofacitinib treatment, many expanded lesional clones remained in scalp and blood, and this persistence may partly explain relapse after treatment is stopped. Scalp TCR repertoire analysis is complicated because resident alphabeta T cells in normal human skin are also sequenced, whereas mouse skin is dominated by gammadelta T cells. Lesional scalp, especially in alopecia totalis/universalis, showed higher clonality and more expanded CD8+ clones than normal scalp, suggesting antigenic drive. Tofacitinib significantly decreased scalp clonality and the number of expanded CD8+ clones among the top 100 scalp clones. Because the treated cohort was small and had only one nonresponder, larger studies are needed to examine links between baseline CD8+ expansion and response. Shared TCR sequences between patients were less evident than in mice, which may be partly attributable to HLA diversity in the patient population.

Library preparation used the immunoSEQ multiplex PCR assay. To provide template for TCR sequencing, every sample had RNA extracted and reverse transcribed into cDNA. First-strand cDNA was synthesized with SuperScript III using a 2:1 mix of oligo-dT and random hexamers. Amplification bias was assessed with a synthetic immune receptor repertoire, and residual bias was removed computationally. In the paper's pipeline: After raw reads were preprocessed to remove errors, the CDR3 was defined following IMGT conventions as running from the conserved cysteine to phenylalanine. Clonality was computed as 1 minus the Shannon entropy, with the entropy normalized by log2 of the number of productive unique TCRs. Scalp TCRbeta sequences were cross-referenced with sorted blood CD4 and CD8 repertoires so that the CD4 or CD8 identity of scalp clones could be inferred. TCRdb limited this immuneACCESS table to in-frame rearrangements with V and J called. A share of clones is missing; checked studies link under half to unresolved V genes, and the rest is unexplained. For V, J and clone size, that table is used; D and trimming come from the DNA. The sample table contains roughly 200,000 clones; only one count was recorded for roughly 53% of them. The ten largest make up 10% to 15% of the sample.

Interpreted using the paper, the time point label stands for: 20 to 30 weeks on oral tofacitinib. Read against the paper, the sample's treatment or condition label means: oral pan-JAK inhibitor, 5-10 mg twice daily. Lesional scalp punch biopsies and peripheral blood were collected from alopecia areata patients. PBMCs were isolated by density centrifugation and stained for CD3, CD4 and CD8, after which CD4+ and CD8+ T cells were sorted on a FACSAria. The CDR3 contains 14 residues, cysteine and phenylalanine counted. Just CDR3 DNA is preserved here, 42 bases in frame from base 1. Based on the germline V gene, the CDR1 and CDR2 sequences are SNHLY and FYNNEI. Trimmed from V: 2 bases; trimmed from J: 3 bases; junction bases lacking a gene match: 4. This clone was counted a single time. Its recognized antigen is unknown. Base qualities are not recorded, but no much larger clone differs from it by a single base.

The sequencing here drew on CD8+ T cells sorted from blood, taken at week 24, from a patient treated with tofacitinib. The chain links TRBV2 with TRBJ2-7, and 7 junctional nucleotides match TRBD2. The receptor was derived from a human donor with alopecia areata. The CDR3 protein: CASSERREGYEQYF. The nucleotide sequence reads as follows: TGTGCCAGCAGTGAACGTAGGGAGGGCTACGAGCAGTACTTC.